A selection of T cell receptor beta chains follows, all from one sample in a study of identical twins. A single record per CDR3 protein comes from TCRdb applying MiXCR to the 5' RACE reads. The sample records 750,000 to 950,000 distinct CDR3 sequences, approximately 13% being singletons. This sample was shared with a second study, whose subject was yellow fever vaccine responses in identical twins.

The sample consisted of PBMCs. These receptors were collected from a woman aged 18-29 years in good health. The CDR3 runs from the conserved cysteine through the conserved F or W. A D gene is named only where the DNA matches it firmly. Size values are once, few and many counts, or a class for expanded clones, and some rows have none.

j_call	clone_size	v_call	d_call	cdr3_aa	cdr3_nt
TRBJ2-7	-	TRBV7-9	-	CASSLGTEYSGYEQYF	TGTGCCAGCAGCTTAGGGACAGAATACAGTGGATACGAGCAGTACTTC
TRBJ2-5	-	TRBV20-1	-	CSARSQLQETQYF	TGCAGTGCTAGGAGTCAGTTACAAGAGACCCAGTACTTC
TRBJ1-2	-	TRBV12-3/TRBV12-4	-	CASSLGPGYGYTF	TGTGCCAGCAGTTTAGGTCCAGGGTATGGCTACACCTTC
TRBJ2-1	-	TRBV5-8	-	CASSLAEGLEQFF	TGTGCCAGCAGCTTGGCCGAAGGTCTGGAGCAGTTCTTC
TRBJ2-7	few	TRBV12-3/TRBV12-4	-	CASSFVFEGGWGEYEQYF	TGTGCCAGCAGTTTTGTGTTTGAGGGGGGCTGGGGTGAGTACGAGCAGTACTTC
TRBJ1-1	-	TRBV9	-	CASSVGDRAFF	TGTGCCAGCAGCGTAGGGGACCGGGCTTTCTTT
TRBJ2-7	few	TRBV21-1	-	CASSTPDRDADEQYF	TGTGCCAGCAGCACTCCGGACAGGGACGCGGACGAGCAGTACTTC
TRBJ2-1	many	TRBV12-3/TRBV12-4	TRBD2	CASSLSSGMGNEQFF	TGTGCCAGCAGTTTATCTAGCGGGATGGGGAATGAGCAGTTCTTC
TRBJ2-1	-	TRBV10-3	TRBD2	CATQLAGGKNEQFF	TGTGCCACGCAACTAGCGGGGGGGAAGAATGAGCAGTTCTTC
TRBJ1-5	many	TRBV12-3/TRBV12-4	-	CASSFWRDQPQHF	TGTGCCAGCAGTTTTTGGAGAGATCAGCCCCAGCATTTT
TRBJ2-1	-	TRBV11-2	-	CASSLVGGPEEQFF	TGTGCCAGCAGCTTAGTAGGAGGGCCCGAGGAGCAGTTCTTC
TRBJ1-1	few	TRBV5-1	-	CASSLRTAGNTEAFF	TGCGCCAGCAGCTTGAGGACAGCAGGGAACACTGAAGCTTTCTTT
TRBJ2-3	many	TRBV28	-	CASSLGGGAPSTDTQYF	TGTGCCAGCAGTTTAGGTGGAGGGGCCCCTAGCACAGATACGCAGTATTTT
TRBJ2-1	few	TRBV6-2/TRBV6-3	TRBD2	CASSPGRLAGDNEQFF	TGTGCCAGCAGCCCCGGGAGACTAGCGGGAGATAATGAGCAGTTCTTC
TRBJ1-5	many	TRBV4-1	TRBD1	CASSWQGANQPQHF	TGCGCCAGCAGCTGGCAGGGGGCCAATCAGCCCCAGCATTTT
TRBJ2-1	many	TRBV12-3/TRBV12-4	-	CATPPTKPDSYNEQFF	TGTGCCACCCCCCCCACCAAACCTGACTCCTACAATGAGCAGTTCTTC
TRBJ2-3	-	TRBV5-5	-	CASSSLIATSTDTQYF	TGTGCCAGCAGTAGCTTGATAGCAACGAGCACAGATACGCAGTATTTT
TRBJ2-3	-	TRBV7-9	-	CASSLMGRKSDTQYF	TGTGCCAGCAGCTTGATGGGTAGGAAGAGTGATACGCAGTATTTT
TRBJ2-1	-	TRBV6-1	-	CASKALEKGLLDEQFF	TGTGCCAGCAAGGCCCTAGAAAAAGGTCTCTTGGATGAGCAGTTCTTC
TRBJ2-5	many	TRBV6-1	TRBD2	CASSGLAGPQETQYF	TGTGCCAGCAGTGGACTAGCGGGCCCCCAAGAGACCCAGTACTTC
TRBJ2-7	few	TRBV12-3/TRBV12-4	TRBD2	CASSTGLAETYEQYF	TGTGCCAGCAGTACCGGACTAGCGGAAACCTACGAGCAGTACTTC
TRBJ1-4	-	TRBV27	-	CASSLRRNNEKLFF	TGTGCCAGCAGTTTACGGAGGAATAATGAAAAACTGTTTTTT
TRBJ2-3	-	TRBV12-5	-	CASGQDLSTDTQYF	TGTGCTAGTGGACAAGACCTCAGCACAGATACGCAGTATTTT
TRBJ2-1	-	TRBV5-1	TRBD2	CASSLGLAETYNEQFF	TGCGCCAGCAGCTTGGGCCTAGCGGAGACCTACAATGAGCAGTTCTTC
TRBJ2-7	-	TRBV5-1	TRBD2	CASSPAGRHYEQYF	TGCGCCAGCAGCCCAGCGGGACGGCACTACGAGCAGTACTTC
TRBJ1-1	-	TRBV20-1	-	CSARWRQKYEAFF	TGCAGTGCTCGTTGGCGGCAGAAATATGAAGCTTTCTTT
TRBJ2-2	-	TRBV7-9	-	CAGRKRDTTGELFF	TGTGCCGGCCGCAAGAGGGACACCACCGGGGAGCTGTTTTTT
TRBJ2-7	-	TRBV3-1	TRBD2	CASSQRGAGNEQYF	TGTGCCAGCAGCCAACGTGGAGCGGGAAACGAGCAGTACTTC
TRBJ1-2	-	TRBV20-1	-	CSARPPDRTYGYTF	TGCAGTGCTAGGCCCCCCGACAGGACCTATGGCTACACCTTC
TRBJ1-1	-	TRBV5-1	-	CASSGFGVTGPEAFF	TGCGCCAGCAGCGGATTTGGAGTGACAGGACCTGAAGCTTTCTTT
TRBJ1-1	few	TRBV12-3/TRBV12-4	TRBD1	CASSLRTGVSLNTEAFF	TGTGCCAGCAGCCTCAGAACAGGGGTGTCTCTGAACACTGAAGCTTTCTTT
TRBJ2-3	few	TRBV25-1	-	CASSESGDTTDTQYF	TGTGCCAGCAGTGAATCGGGAGATACCACAGATACGCAGTATTTT
TRBJ2-3	-	TRBV6-2/TRBV6-3	-	CASSYPNTDTQYF	TGTGCCAGCAGTTACCCAAACACAGATACGCAGTATTTT
TRBJ2-1	-	TRBV10-3	-	CAISEGRRSSYNEQFF	TGTGCCATCAGTGAGGGCAGACGGAGCTCCTACAATGAGCAGTTCTTC
TRBJ2-2	many	TRBV20-1	-	CSARGFQGDTGELFF	TGCAGTGCTCGGGGGTTTCAGGGTGACACCGGGGAGCTGTTTTTT
TRBJ2-2	few	TRBV2	-	CASSPGGGEDTGELFF	TGTGCCAGCTCCCCAGGAGGGGGTGAAGACACCGGGGAGCTGTTTTTT
TRBJ1-1	few	TRBV5-1	-	CASSPRDAANTEAFF	TGCGCCAGCAGCCCGCGGGACGCGGCGAACACTGAAGCTTTCTTT
TRBJ2-2	-	TRBV11-2	-	CASSAGYTGELFF	TGTGCCAGCAGCGCCGGATACACCGGGGAGCTGTTTTTT
TRBJ1-4	-	TRBV28	-	CASSLRDSAGEKLFF	TGTGCCAGCAGTTTAAGGGACTCCGCTGGGGAAAAACTGTTTTTT
TRBJ2-1	-	TRBV4-2	-	CASSQDSSLGLGEQFF	TGTGCCAGCAGCCAAGATAGTTCCCTAGGACTTGGTGAGCAGTTCTTC
TRBJ2-5	-	TRBV10-3	TRBD2	CAISESQAGARQETQYF	TGTGCCATCAGTGAGTCGCAAGCGGGGGCTCGCCAAGAGACCCAGTACTTC
TRBJ2-3	-	TRBV20-1	TRBD2	CSARESSGRDSDTQYF	TGCAGTGCTAGAGAGAGTAGCGGGAGGGATTCAGATACGCAGTATTTT
TRBJ2-3	-	TRBV12-3/TRBV12-4	TRBD2	CASTSTSGRAGTQYF	TGTGCCAGCACCTCGACTAGCGGGAGGGCAGGTACGCAGTATTTT
TRBJ2-1	few	TRBV10-3	TRBD2	CAITKLAGGTYNEQFF	TGTGCCATCACCAAACTAGCGGGGGGGACCTACAATGAGCAGTTCTTC
TRBJ2-5	-	TRBV10-3	TRBD2	CAISTSGTNEKTQYF	TGTGCCATCAGTACCTCCGGGACTAATGAGAAGACCCAGTACTTC
TRBJ2-5	-	TRBV7-9	-	CASSLQRGVQETQYF	TGTGCCAGCAGCTTACAGCGCGGAGTTCAAGAGACCCAGTACTTC
TRBJ2-3	few	TRBV5-6	TRBD2	CASSSEGLAGVPSTDTQYF	TGTGCCAGCAGCTCCGAGGGACTAGCGGGGGTTCCTAGCACAGATACGCAGTATTTT
TRBJ1-3	-	TRBV6-1	TRBD1	CASSERQGNSGNTIYF	TGTGCCAGCAGTGAGCGACAGGGAAACTCTGGAAACACCATATATTTT
TRBJ2-1	few	TRBV7-2	-	CASSHEIGDLSYNEQFF	TGTGCCAGCAGCCACGAAATAGGGGATTTATCCTACAATGAGCAGTTCTTC
TRBJ1-2	-	TRBV29-1	-	CSVEDLAGTGYTF	TGCAGCGTTGAAGATCTTGCAGGGACTGGCTACACCTTC
TRBJ1-2	-	TRBV20-1	TRBD1	CSAVQGLGGYTF	TGCAGTGCGGTACAGGGGTTGGGTGGCTACACCTTC
TRBJ1-2	-	TRBV12-3/TRBV12-4	-	CASRPSFGSYGYTF	TGTGCCAGCAGACCTAGTTTCGGCTCCTATGGCTACACCTTC
TRBJ2-7	-	TRBV20-1	TRBD2	CSARDPSGRASSYEQYF	TGCAGTGCTAGAGATCCCAGCGGGAGGGCTAGCTCCTACGAGCAGTACTTC
TRBJ2-5	-	TRBV2	TRBD2	CASSGTGTSAETQYF	TGTGCCAGCAGTGGGACTGGGACTAGCGCGGAGACCCAGTACTTC
TRBJ2-2	few	TRBV6-1	-	CASSVGRWSTGELFF	TGTGCCAGCAGTGTAGGGCGGTGGAGCACCGGGGAGCTGTTTTTT